The 6 T cell receptor beta chains given below trace back to one sample, sequenced in a study of control samples from healthy donors and cancer patients. Here immunoSEQ multiplex PCR was the method, and the copy in TCRdb shows in-frame clones only, minus some. The table includes roughly 92,000 clones, 85% to 90% detected once. The sequenced sample was blood. The receptors were sampled from a woman in her sixties in good health.

This clone showed up just a few times. The V and J genes are TRBV27 and TRBJ2-3, with TRBD2 matching 13 bases. Germline-derived CDR1 and CDR2 are MNHEY and SMNVEV (reference sequence). Losses at the gene ends were 2 bases for V and 6 bases for J; bases not matched to a gene: 8. The CDR3 is 17 residues long. The CDR3 loop is CASSLGLAGALRDTQYF. The DNA of the CDR3 is TGTGCCAGCAGTTTAGGACTAGCGGGAGCACTAAGGGATACGCAGTATTTT.

The CDR3 region is CASSAGLAGRRTYNEQFF. DNA for the CDR3: TGTGCCAGCAGTGCCGGACTAGCGGGCCGACGGACCTACAATGAGCAGTTCTTC. The chain is built from TRBV2 and TRBJ2-1; TRBD2 matches 11 bases. V shed 4 bases and J 2 bases; nucleotides not matched to a gene: 10. Germline CDR1 and CDR2: SNHLY and FYNNEI. The CDR3 is 18 amino acids.

The gene calls are TRBV6-2 or TRBV6-3 and TRBJ2-2; D is ambiguous. The V end lost 5 bases, the J end lost 1 base, and 5 bases lay between the germline ends. Germline assignment: CDR1 MNHEY and CDR2 SVGEGT. The CDR3 runs to 13 residues. CDR3 loop: CASSQQNTGELFF. The CDR3 DNA sequence: TGTGCCAGCAGTCAACAGAACACCGGGGAGCTGTTTTTT.

The chain couples TRBV11-3 to TRBJ2-7; no clear D gene. This CDR3 has 14 residues. V lost 1 base to trimming and J lost 3 bases, with 10 bases between them. Germline values: CDR1 SGHNT, CDR2 YENEEA. CDR3 region: CASSLVGQDYEQYF. CDR3 in DNA: TGTGCCAGCAGCTTAGTCGGGCAGGACTACGAGCAGTACTTC. Together with reference TRBV11-3 and TRBJ2-7, the CDR3 gives the full variable domain: EAGVVQSPRYKIIEKKQPVAFWCNPISGHNTLYWYLQNLGQGPELLIRYENEEAVDDSQLPKDRFSAERLKGVDSTLKIQPAELGDSAVYLCASSLVGQDYEQYFGPGTRLTVT.

V and J are TRBV5-1 and TRBJ2-5; tentatively, D is TRBD1 (6 bases). Looked up from germline, CDR1 is SGHRS and CDR2 is YFSETQ. Trimming cost V 4 bases and J 1 base, with 11 bases left between them. The CDR3 runs 14 residues. The CDR3 bases are TGCGCCAGCAGCCCCGGGACACCCCAAGAGACCCAGTACTTC. Translation: CASSPGTPQETQYF.

This clone was detected only a few times. The chain links TRBV6-5 to TRBJ1-6; possibly TRBD1 for D (6 bases). Looked up from germline, CDR1 is MNHEY and CDR2 is SVGAGI. The CDR3 contains 15 residues. V lost 6 bases to trimming and J lost 6 bases, with 15 bases between them. The CDR3 DNA reads TGTGCCAGCAGAACCCACAGGGTATCTAATTCACCCCTCCACTTT. Residues: CASRTHRVSNSPLHF.